This record looks at one TCR beta chain sequence and its context. The repertoire was sequenced with immunoSEQ multiplex PCR; TCRdb's copy has only in-frame clones and lacks some. In the table there are 150,000 to 160,000 clones, 75% to 80% of which are singletons. This record comes from a study of blood T cell repertoires in COVID-19. Overall study context: Samples representing acute and convalescent COVID-19 were sourced from the United States, Italy and Spain. T cells, B-cell-depleted T cells, or PBMCs provided the cDNA or gDNA that served as material.

There are 15 residues in the CDR3. The germline V gene encodes CDR1 SGHTA and CDR2 FQGNSA. V was clipped by 5 bases and J by 2 bases; unmatched bases: 5. Specimen: peripheral blood. This TCR was sampled from a man older than 75 with acute or convalescent COVID-19. The chain recombines TRBV7-2 with TRBJ2-7; 11 nucleotides match TRBD2. CDR3 sequence (DNA): TGTGCCAGCAGCGTTAGCGGGGGGGAAGCCTACGAGCAGTACTTC. Protein: CASSVSGGEAYEQYF.